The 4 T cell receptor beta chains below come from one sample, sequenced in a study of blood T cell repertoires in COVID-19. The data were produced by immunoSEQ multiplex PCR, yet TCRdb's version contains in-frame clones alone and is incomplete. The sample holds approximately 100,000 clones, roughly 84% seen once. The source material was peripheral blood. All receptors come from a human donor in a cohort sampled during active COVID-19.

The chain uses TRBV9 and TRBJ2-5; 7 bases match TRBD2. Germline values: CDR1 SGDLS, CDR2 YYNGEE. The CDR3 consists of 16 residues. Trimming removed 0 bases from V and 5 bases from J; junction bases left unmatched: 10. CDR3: CASSVAVAGPGETQYF. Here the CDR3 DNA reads TGTGCCAGCAGCGTAGCAGTAGCGGGCCCCGGGGAGACCCAGTACTTC. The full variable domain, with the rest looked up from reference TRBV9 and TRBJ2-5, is DSGVTQTPKHLITATGQRVTLRCSPRSGDLSVYWYQQSLDQGLQFLIQYYNGEERAKGNILERFSAQQFPDLHSELNLSSLELGDSALYFCASSVAVAGPGETQYFGPGTRLLVL.

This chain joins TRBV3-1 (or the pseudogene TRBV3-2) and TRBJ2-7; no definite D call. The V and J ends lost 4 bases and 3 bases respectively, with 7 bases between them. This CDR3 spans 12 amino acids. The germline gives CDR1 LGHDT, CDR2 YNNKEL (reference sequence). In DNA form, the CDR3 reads TGTGCCAGCAGCCGCTCTATCTACGAGCAGTACTTC. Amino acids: CASSRSIYEQYF.

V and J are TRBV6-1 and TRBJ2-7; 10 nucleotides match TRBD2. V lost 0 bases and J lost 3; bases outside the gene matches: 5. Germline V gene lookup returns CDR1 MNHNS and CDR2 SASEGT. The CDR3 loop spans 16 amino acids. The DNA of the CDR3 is TGTGCCAGCAGTGAAGCTAGACTAGCGGGCCGCTACGAGCAGTACTTC. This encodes CASSEARLAGRYEQYF.

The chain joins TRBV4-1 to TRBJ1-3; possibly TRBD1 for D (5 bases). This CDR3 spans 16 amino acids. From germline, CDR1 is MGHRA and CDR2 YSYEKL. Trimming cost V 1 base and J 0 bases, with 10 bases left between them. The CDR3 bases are TGCGCCAGCAGCCAAGGCGGGACCGTCTCTGGAAACACCATATATTTT. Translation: CASSQGGTVSGNTIYF.